This T cell receptor beta chain was sequenced in a study of blood T cell repertoires in COVID-19. Method: immunoSEQ multiplex PCR; TCRdb's copy keeps in-frame clones and lacks some. The sample shows 200,000 to 300,000 clones, 88% of them seen only once. The origin of this receptor is a man aged 55 to 70 who had recovered from COVID-19. The source material was peripheral blood.

The CDR3, as DNA: TGTGCCAGTAAACCCGGACAGACCAGAAACACCATATATTTT. Translated: CASKPGQTRNTIYF. This rearrangement joins TRBV19 to TRBJ1-3; maybe TRBD1 (6 bases). CDR1 is LNHDA, CDR2 SQIVND, per germline (reference sequence). V shed 7 bases and J shed 5 bases, with 15 bases lying between them. CDR3 length: 14 residues.